This TCR beta chain was sequenced in a study of early T cells in non-severe SARS-CoV-2 infection. Study-level information: Unsorted whole-blood RNA was sequenced in bulk, leaving chains unpaired. Points from the study as a whole: VDJdb-based annotation leaned toward anti-spike CD8 responses and missed private and CD4 specificities.

Individual cDNA molecules each received unique molecular identifiers attached to them. TCRdb processed the 5' RACE reads anew with MiXCR; each CDR3 protein has one entry. In the table there are about 59,000 distinct CDR3 sequences, 11% of which are singletons. Germline lookup yields CDR1 LGHNT and CDR2 FRNRAP. The V and J ends lost 4 bases and 1 base, in that order; junction bases with no gene match: 5. The CDR3 sequence is 16 residues long. For this clonotype: The antigen remains unidentified.

This receptor was identified in an adult who was a healthcare worker with PCR-confirmed SARS-CoV-2 infection or an uninfected control (not recorded which). J is TRBJ2-5 and V is TRBV12-5; 11 positions agree with TRBD2. The sample consisted of whole blood. This chain's CDR3 is CASGSGLAGLQETQYF. DNA for the CDR3: TGTGCTAGTGGTTCCGGACTAGCGGGCCTCCAAGAGACCCAGTACTTC.